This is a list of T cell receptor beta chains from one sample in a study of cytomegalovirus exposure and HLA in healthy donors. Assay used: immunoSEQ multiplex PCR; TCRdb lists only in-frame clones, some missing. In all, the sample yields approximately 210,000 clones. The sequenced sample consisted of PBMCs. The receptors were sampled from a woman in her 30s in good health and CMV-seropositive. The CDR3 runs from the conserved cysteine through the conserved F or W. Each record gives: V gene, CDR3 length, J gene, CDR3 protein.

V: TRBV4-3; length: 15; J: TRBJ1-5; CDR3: CASSQGARGNQPQHF
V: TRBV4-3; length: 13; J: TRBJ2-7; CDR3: CASSHTQGYEQYF
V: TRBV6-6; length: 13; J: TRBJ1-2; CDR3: CASSQDSIYGYTF
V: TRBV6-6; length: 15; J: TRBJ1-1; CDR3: CASRTGTGYNTEAFF
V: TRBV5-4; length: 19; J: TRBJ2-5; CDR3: CASSFGRIAAGGYQETQYF
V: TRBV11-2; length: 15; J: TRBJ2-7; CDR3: CASSGSGGQGNEQYF
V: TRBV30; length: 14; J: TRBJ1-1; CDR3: CAWSRAQGNTEAFF
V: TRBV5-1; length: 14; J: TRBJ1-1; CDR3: CASSLPDRAYGAFF
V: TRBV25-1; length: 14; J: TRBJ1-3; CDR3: CASSPAAGGNTIYF
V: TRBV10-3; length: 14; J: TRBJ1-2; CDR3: CAISEYSQGYGYTF
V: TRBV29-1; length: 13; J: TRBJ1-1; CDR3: CSVEEAPNTEAFF
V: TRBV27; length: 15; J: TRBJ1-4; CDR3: CASSLQGGSREKLFF
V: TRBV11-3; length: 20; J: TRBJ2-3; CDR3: CASSLTVGTSGDTLTDTQYF
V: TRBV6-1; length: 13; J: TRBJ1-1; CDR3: CASNSLGVTEAFF
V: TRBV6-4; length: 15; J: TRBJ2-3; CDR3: CASSEDSPYTDTQYF
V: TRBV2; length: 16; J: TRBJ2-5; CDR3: CASSEARQGGQETQYF
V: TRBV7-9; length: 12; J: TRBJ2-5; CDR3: CASSLLQETQYF
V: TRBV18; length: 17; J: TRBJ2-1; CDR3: CASSPQTGTSGGNEQFF
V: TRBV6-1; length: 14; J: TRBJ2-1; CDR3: CASNRTSPINEQFF